Listed below are T cell receptor beta chains from one sample, sequenced in a study of CXCR3-negative and CXCR3-positive naive CD8 T cells. For each CDR3 protein, TCRdb gives one entry from its re-call of the 5' RACE reads, without DNA. The sample data list 120,000 to 150,000 distinct CDR3 sequences. Sequencing input: naive CXCR3+ CD8+ T cells from blood. All receptors come from a human donor in good health. Some clones in this sample may be carry-over from other donors' samples. The CDR3 runs from the conserved cysteine through the conserved F or W. Each record gives: V gene, J gene, CDR3 protein.

V gene: TRBV7-9; J gene: TRBJ2-1; CDR3 protein: CASTQTGNEQFF
V gene: TRBV5-1; J gene: TRBJ2-2; CDR3 protein: CASSLDPAGGTGELFF
V gene: TRBV29-1; J gene: TRBJ2-7; CDR3 protein: CSVGAGPLYEQYF
V gene: TRBV7-6; J gene: TRBJ2-2; CDR3 protein: CASSFRDSNGELFF
V gene: TRBV15; J gene: TRBJ2-3; CDR3 protein: CATSRDLGLAETQYF
V gene: TRBV27; J gene: TRBJ2-1; CDR3 protein: CAISASGSSYNEQFF
V gene: TRBV7-3; J gene: TRBJ2-3; CDR3 protein: CASSSLVVLGTDTQYF
V gene: TRBV27; J gene: TRBJ1-5; CDR3 protein: CASSLRGLDQPQHF
V gene: TRBV7-3; J gene: TRBJ2-1; CDR3 protein: CASGDPTGGYNEQFF
V gene: TRBV29-1; J gene: TRBJ2-4; CDR3 protein: CSVEEWRGGSQNIQYF
V gene: TRBV29-1; J gene: TRBJ2-5; CDR3 protein: CSVEGHEGTQYF
V gene: TRBV2; J gene: TRBJ2-1; CDR3 protein: CASSDPAGHEQFF
V gene: TRBV30; J gene: TRBJ1-1; CDR3 protein: CAWNLGGNTEAFF
V gene: TRBV20-1; J gene: TRBJ1-2; CDR3 protein: CSARATGSYGYTF
V gene: TRBV7-9; J gene: TRBJ2-1; CDR3 protein: CASSPRGGFNEQFF
V gene: TRBV13; J gene: TRBJ2-7; CDR3 protein: CASSARDSYEQYF
V gene: TRBV14; J gene: TRBJ2-1; CDR3 protein: CASSTIPSVLGDEQFF
V gene: TRBV29-1; J gene: TRBJ2-1; CDR3 protein: CSVGSHNEQFF
V gene: TRBV29-1; J gene: TRBJ1-2; CDR3 protein: CSDYSAGGDNYGYTF
V gene: TRBV29-1; J gene: TRBJ2-1; CDR3 protein: CSVGQRGGLDEQFF
V gene: TRBV28; J gene: TRBJ2-7; CDR3 protein: CASRAPSGSREQYF
V gene: TRBV4-1; J gene: TRBJ2-5; CDR3 protein: CASSQDLGTGVQETQYF
V gene: TRBV12-3/TRBV12-4; J gene: TRBJ2-6; CDR3 protein: CASSKGGTLRSGANVPTF
V gene: TRBV12-3/TRBV12-4; J gene: TRBJ2-7; CDR3 protein: CASSPHLEQGQDEQYF
V gene: TRBV23-1; J gene: TRBJ2-1; CDR3 protein: CASSQPLSGEEQFF
V gene: TRBV4-3; J gene: TRBJ2-2; CDR3 protein: CASSQSPTGELFF
V gene: TRBV7-2; J gene: TRBJ2-1; CDR3 protein: CASSLPPQIEQFF
V gene: TRBV5-1; J gene: TRBJ1-2; CDR3 protein: CASSLRGVNYGYTF
V gene: TRBV24-1; J gene: TRBJ2-2; CDR3 protein: CATSDRGDVGELFF
V gene: TRBV20-1; J gene: TRBJ2-1; CDR3 protein: CSARVLSGGGSYNEQFF
V gene: TRBV5-1; J gene: TRBJ2-3; CDR3 protein: CASTGQGTDTQYF
V gene: TRBV12-3/TRBV12-4; J gene: TRBJ1-1; CDR3 protein: CASTPGGSNTEAFF